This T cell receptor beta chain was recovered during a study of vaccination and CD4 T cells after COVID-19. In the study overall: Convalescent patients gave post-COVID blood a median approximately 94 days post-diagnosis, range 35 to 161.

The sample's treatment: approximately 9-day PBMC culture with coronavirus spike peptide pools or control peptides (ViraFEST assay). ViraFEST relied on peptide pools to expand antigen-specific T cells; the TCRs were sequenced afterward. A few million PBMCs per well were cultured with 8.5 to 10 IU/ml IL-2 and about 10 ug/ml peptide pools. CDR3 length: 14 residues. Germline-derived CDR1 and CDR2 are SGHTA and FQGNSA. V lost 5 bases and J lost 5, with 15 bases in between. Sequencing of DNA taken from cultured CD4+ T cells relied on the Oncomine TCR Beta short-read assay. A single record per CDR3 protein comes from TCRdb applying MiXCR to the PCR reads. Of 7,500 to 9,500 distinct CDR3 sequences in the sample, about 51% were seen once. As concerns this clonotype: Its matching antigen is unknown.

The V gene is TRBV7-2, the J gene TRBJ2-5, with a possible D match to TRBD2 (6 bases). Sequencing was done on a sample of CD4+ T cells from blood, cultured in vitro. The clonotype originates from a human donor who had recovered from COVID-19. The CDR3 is CASSHMWDFETQYF. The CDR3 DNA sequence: TGTGCCAGCAGCCACATGTGGGACTTCGAGACCCAGTACTTC. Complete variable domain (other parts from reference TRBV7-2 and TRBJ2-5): GAGVSQSPSNKVTEKGKDVELRCDPISGHTALYWYRQSLGQGLEFLIYFQGNSAPDKSGLPSDRFSAERTGGSVSTLTIQRTQQEDSAVYLCASSHMWDFETQYFGPGTRLLVL.